This T cell receptor (beta chain) was recovered during a study of blood T cell repertoires in COVID-19. Study summary: Researchers got acute and convalescent COVID-19 samples from the United States, Italy and Spain. From T cells, B-cell-depleted T cells, or PBMCs came the material, which was cDNA or gDNA.

The CDR3 covers 13 residues. Trimming took 4 bases from V and 4 from J; bases not matched to a gene: 3. Germline CDR1 is KGHSY and CDR2 is FQNENV. In the authors' methods: Quantification of nucleated cells was approximated via reference gene primer amplification. Libraries were prepared by immunoSEQ multiplex PCR; TCRdb keeps only in-frame clonotypes and omits some of them. The V and J calls and the clone size are those of that table, but D and trimming were determined from the DNA. This table has 90,000 to 130,000 clones, roughly 91% appearing once. The chain joins TRBV16 to TRBJ1-2; TRBD1 matches 7 bases. This sequence originates from a woman aged 50 to 60 with acute or convalescent COVID-19. The sequenced material came from peripheral blood. In nucleotides, the CDR3 is TGTGCCAGCAGCCTAGACAGGGCCTATGGCTACACCTTC. Translation: CASSLDRAYGYTF.